This T cell receptor beta chain stems from a study of blood T cell repertoires in COVID-19. Across the whole study: Sites across the United States, Italy and Spain contributed samples from acute and convalescent COVID-19. Sources were T cells, B-cell-depleted T cells, or PBMCs; the material itself was cDNA or gDNA.

This CDR3 spans 14 amino acids. The germline V gene has CDR1 SGHDT and CDR2 YYEEEE. With V trimmed by 0 bases and J by 4 bases, 3 bases remained unmatched. Measured with immunoSEQ multiplex PCR; TCRdb has only the in-frame clones, and not every one. The repertoire holds about 160,000 clones, with 75% to 90% as singletons. The chain employs TRBV5-6 and TRBJ1-1, with 7 bases fitting TRBD1. This clonotype was sampled from a woman aged 55-75 years with active or convalescent COVID-19. Sequenced material: peripheral blood. The DNA of the CDR3 is TGTGCCAGCAGCTTGGCGACAGGGTTCACTGAAGCTTTCTTT. This encodes CASSLATGFTEAFF. Variable domain in full (rest from reference TRBV5-6 and TRBJ1-1): DAGVTQSPTHLIKTRGQQVTLRCSPKSGHDTVSWYQQALGQGPQFIFQYYEEEERQRGNFPDRFSGHQFPNYSSELNVNALLLGDSALYLCASSLATGFTEAFFGQGTRLTVV.